The clone carrying this T cell receptor beta chain was counted many times. Its antigen is undetermined. Original methodology: The study built a papillary thyroid cancer distant-metastasis classifier from CDR3 differences across clinicopathological groups. TCRdb re-called clones via MiXCR from the PCR reads. TCRdb, not the authors, supplied the V and J calls. The data contain about 20,000 clones, 15% of them singletons. These data originate in a study of metastatic and nonmetastatic thyroid tumors. Overall study context: Malignant and benign thyroid patients had repertoires compared in peripheral blood and tumor or nodule tissue. Study-wide results and caveats: A significant increase in TCR beta diversity was reportedly seen in malignant thyroid tumors relative to benign nodules, in blood and tumor.

Patients had received no treatment of any kind before thyroid surgery. In germline, CDR1 is KGHSH, CDR2 LQKENI. V lost 5 bases, J lost 1 base, and 3 bases stayed unmatched. The CDR3 spans 14 residues. The sequenced sample was blood. This chain links TRBV18 with TRBJ2-3; 7 bases fit TRBD2. The source is a female donor with papillary thyroid cancer or a benign thyroid nodule (not recorded which). Some clones in this sample may be carry-over from other donors' samples. The CDR3 here is CASSGLAGTDTQYF. The CDR3 DNA reads TGTGCCAGCTCAGGGCTAGCGGGCACAGATACGCAGTATTTT.